This T cell receptor beta chain was sequenced during a study of blood T cell repertoires in COVID-19. Overall study context: Sample material is recorded as cDNA or gDNA derived from T cells, B-cell-depleted T cells, or PBMCs.

V trimming: 7 bases; J trimming: 7 bases; junction bases outside the gene matches: 5. CDR3 size: 14 residues. CDR1 is SNHLY and CDR2 is FYNNEI in the germline V gene. Generated by immunoSEQ multiplex PCR, the TCRdb table keeps only in-frame clones and is missing some. The sample includes about 23,000 clones, 80% to 95% of them seen just once. The sample comprised peripheral blood. This clonotype was sampled from a human donor in a cohort sampled during active COVID-19. This chain links TRBV2 with TRBJ1-6; 9 bases line up with TRBD1. CDR3 residues: CASTGQGKNSPLHF. The DNA of the CDR3 is TGTGCCAGCACGGGACAGGGCAAAAATTCACCCCTCCACTTT.